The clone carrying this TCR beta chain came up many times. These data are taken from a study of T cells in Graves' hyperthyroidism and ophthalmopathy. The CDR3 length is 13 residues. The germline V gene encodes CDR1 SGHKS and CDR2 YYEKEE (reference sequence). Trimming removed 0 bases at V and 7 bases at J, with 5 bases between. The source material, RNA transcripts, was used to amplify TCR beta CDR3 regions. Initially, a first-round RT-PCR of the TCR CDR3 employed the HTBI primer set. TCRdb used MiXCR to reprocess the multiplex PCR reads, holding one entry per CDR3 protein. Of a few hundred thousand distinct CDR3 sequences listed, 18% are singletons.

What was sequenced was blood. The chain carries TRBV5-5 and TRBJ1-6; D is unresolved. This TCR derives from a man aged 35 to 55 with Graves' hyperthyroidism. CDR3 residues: CASSLAQNSPLHF. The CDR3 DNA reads TGTGCCAGCAGCTTGGCGCAGAATTCACCCCTCCACTTT.